The text below deals with one T cell receptor (beta chain). This sample is part of a study of blood T cell repertoires in COVID-19. Method: immunoSEQ multiplex PCR; TCRdb's copy keeps in-frame clones and lacks some. The sample shows 95,000 to 150,000 clones, 75% to 90% of them seen only once. Germline V gene sequence: CDR1 MDHEN, CDR2 SYDVKM. The CDR3 contains 18 residues. Trimming at V came to 6 bases and at J to 1 base, leaving 16 bases not matched to a gene. Sequencing was done on a sample of peripheral blood. This sequence was found in a man aged 65 to 85 with active or convalescent COVID-19. This rearrangement joins TRBV28 to TRBJ1-2; 8 bases map to TRBD1. CDR3 loop: CASSLDRGWDVGNYGYTF. CDR3 DNA: TGTGCCAGCAGCCTTGACAGGGGATGGGATGTCGGTAACTATGGCTACACCTTC.